This T cell receptor (beta chain) was obtained from a study of blood T cell repertoires in COVID-19. Study background: PBMCs, B-cell-depleted T cells, or T cells provided the cDNA or gDNA that made up the material.

The authors' processing: Scientists estimated how many nucleated cells there were by amplifying reference gene primers. Clones were sequenced by immunoSEQ multiplex PCR, and TCRdb holds only the in-frame ones, with some missing. The D gene and trimming were derived from the DNA, and the V and J assignments and clone size from that table. The sample lists approximately 200,000 clones; less than 90% were seen once. The V segment lost 7 bases and the J segment 2 bases; nucleotides outside the gene matches: 8. Germline V gives CDR1 LNHDA, CDR2 SQIVND (reference sequence). The CDR3 totals 15 residues. The sample taken for sequencing was peripheral blood. The sequence was collected from a woman aged 60-75 years who had recovered from COVID-19. The chain carries TRBV19 and TRBJ1-5, with 7 bases fitting TRBD1. The CDR3 nucleotides read TGTGCCAGTACCACAGGACAGGAGGGCAATCAGCCCCAGCATTTT. Protein sequence: CASTTGQEGNQPQHF.